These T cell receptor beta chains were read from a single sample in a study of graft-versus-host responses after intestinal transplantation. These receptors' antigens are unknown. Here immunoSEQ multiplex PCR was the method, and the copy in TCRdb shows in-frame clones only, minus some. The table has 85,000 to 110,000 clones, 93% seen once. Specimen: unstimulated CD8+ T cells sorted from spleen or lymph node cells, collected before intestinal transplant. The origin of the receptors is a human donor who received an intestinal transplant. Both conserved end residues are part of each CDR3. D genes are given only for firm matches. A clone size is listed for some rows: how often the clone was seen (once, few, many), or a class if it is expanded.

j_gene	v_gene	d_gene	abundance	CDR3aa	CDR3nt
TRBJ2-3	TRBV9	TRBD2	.	CASSNRGGREDTQYF	TGTGCCAGCAGCAATAGAGGAGGGCGGGAGGATACGCAGTATTTT
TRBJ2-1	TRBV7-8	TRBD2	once	CASSWGLAGDYNEQFF	TGTGCCAGCAGCTGGGGACTAGCGGGGGACTACAATGAGCAGTTCTTC
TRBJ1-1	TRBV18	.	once	CASSPLFGRTAGF	TGTGCCAGCTCACCACTTTTCGGGAGGACAGCCGGGTTT
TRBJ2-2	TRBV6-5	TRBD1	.	CASNPGGGYTGELFF	TGTGCCAGCAACCCAGGGGGCGGGTACACCGGGGAGCTGTTTTTT
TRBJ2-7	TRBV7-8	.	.	CASSPPAGGSSYEQYF	TGTGCCAGCAGCCCGCCCGCGGGCGGTAGCTCCTACGAGCAGTACTTC
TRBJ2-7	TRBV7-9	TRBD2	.	CASSLVTSDKLYEQYF	TGTGCCAGCAGCTTAGTAACTAGCGATAAACTCTACGAGCAGTACTTC
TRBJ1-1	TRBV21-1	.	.	CASSKGRTATNTEAFF	TGTGCCAGCAGCAAGGGGCGGACAGCCACGAACACTGAAGCTTTCTTT
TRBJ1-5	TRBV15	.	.	CATSREEDRRYSNQPQHF	TGTGCCACCAGCAGAGAGGAAGACCGAAGATATAGCAATCAGCCCCAGCATTTT
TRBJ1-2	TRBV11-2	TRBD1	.	CASSFWGQGNYGYTF	TGTGCCAGCAGCTTCTGGGGACAGGGAAACTATGGCTACACCTTC
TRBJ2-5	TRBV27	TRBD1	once	CASSLYGTEETQYF	TGTGCCAGCAGTTTATATGGGACAGAAGAGACCCAGTACTTC
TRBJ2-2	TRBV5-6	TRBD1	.	CASRRGTANTGELFF	TGTGCCAGCAGACGTGGGACAGCCAACACCGGGGAGCTGTTTTTT
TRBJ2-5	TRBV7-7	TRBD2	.	CASSLYPGLPRETQYF	TGTGCCAGCAGCTTATACCCGGGACTACCCAGGGAGACCCAGTACTTC
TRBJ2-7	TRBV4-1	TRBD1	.	CASSRSQQGNEQYF	TGCGCCAGCAGCCGGTCCCAACAGGGGAACGAGCAGTACTTC